The T cell receptor beta chain under discussion was sequenced for a study of PD-1 blockade in classical Hodgkin lymphoma. Study-level information: Nivolumab was given intravenously to patients at 3 mg/kg every 2 weeks. Study-wide points: Newly diagnosed patients were reported to start with lower TCR diversity than healthy donors. Unlike CD8+ TCR diversity, which did not rise significantly by C4D1, CD4+ TCR diversity did.

Time point denoted: cycle 4 day 1 (C4D1), after about 6 weeks of nivolumab. Brentuximab vedotin exposure varied among the patients, all of whom had relapsed after autologous stem cell transplantation. Best responses fell into complete response, partial response or progressive disease. Of note for this clone: What it binds is unknown.

Trimming left V 4 bases short and J 9 bases short, with 11 bases between. Germline CDR1 and CDR2: SGHTS and YDEGEE. The CDR3 extends over 13 amino acids. Data came from immunoSEQ multiplex PCR; TCRdb stores just in-frame clones and leaves some out. The sample contains around 40,000 clones, 77% of which appear only once. The gene calls are TRBV5-8 and TRBJ1-6; D gene ambiguous. This receptor was identified in a human donor with classical Hodgkin lymphoma. The specimen was peripheral blood mononuclear cells (PBMCs), collected before the fourth cycle of nivolumab. In DNA form, the CDR3 reads TGTGCCAGCAGCCTGGGTCAGAGTTCACCCCTCCACTTT. This sequence encodes CASSLGQSSPLHF.